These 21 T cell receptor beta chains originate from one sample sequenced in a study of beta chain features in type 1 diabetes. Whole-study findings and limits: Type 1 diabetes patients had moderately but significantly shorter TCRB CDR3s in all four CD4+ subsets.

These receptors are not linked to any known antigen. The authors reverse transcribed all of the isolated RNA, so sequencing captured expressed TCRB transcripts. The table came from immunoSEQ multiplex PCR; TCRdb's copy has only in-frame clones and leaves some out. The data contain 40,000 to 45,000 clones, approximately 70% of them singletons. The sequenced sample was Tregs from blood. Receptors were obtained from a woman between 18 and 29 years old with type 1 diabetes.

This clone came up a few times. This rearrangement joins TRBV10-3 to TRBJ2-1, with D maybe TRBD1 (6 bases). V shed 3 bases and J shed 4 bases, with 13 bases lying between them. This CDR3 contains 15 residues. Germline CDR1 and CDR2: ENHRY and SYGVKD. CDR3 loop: CAISDVIRGYNEQFF. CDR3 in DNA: TGTGCCATCAGTGATGTTATCAGGGGTTACAATGAGCAGTTCTTC.

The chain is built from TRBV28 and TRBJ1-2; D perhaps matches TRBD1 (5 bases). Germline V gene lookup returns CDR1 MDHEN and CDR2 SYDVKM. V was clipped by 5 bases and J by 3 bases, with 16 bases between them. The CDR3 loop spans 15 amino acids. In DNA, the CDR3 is TGTGCCAGCAGTCTAGGGGTTCTTGGTCACTATGGCTACACCTTC. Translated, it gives CASSLGVLGHYGYTF.

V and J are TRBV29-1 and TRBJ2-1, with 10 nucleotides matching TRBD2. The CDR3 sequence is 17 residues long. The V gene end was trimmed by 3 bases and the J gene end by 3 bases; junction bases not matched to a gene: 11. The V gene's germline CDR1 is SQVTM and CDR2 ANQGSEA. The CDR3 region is CSVDGRIGTSDYNEQFF. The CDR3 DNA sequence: TGCAGCGTTGATGGGAGAATCGGGACTAGCGACTACAATGAGCAGTTCTTC.

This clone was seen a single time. The DNA for the CDR3 is TGTGCCAGCACCCTCAGAGCGGGTCCATTCAATGAGCAGTTCTTC. Protein: CASTLRAGPFNEQFF. The rearrangement joins TRBV6-1 to TRBJ2-1, with a possible D match to TRBD2 (6 bases). V lost 7 bases, J lost 6 bases, and 19 bases lay in between. CDR1 is MNHNS, CDR2 SASEGT, per germline. The CDR3 is 15 amino acids.

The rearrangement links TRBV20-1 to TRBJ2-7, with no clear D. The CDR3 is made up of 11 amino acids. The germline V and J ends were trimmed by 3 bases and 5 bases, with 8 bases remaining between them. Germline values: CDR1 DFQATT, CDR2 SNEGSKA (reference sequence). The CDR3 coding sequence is TGCAGTGCTAGTAAATCCCACGAGCAGTACTTC. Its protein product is CSASKSHEQYF.

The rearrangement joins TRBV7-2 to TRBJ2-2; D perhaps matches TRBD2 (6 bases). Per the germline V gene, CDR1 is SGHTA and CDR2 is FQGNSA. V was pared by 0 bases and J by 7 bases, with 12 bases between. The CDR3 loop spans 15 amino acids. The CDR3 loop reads CASSLAWRGIGELFF. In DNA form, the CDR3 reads TGTGCCAGCAGCTTAGCCTGGCGGGGCATCGGGGAGCTGTTTTTT.

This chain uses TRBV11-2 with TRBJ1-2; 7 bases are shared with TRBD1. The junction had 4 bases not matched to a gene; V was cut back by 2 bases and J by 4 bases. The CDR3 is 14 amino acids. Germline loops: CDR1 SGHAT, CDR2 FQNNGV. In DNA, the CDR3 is TGTGCCAGCAGCTTAACCTCAGGGGGCTATGGCTACACCTTC. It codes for CASSLTSGGYGYTF.

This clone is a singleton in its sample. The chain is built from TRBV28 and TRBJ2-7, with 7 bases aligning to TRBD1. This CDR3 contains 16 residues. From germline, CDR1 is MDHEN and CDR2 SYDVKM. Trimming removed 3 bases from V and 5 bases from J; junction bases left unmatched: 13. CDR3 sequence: CASSLPLPGTANEQYF. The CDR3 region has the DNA TGTGCCAGCAGTTTGCCTCTCCCCGGGACAGCTAACGAGCAGTACTTC.

CDR3 sequence: CASSLEGVITEAFF. The CDR3 DNA reads TGTGCCAGCAGCTTAGAGGGGGTTATTACTGAAGCTTTCTTT. The rearrangement joins TRBV7-2 to TRBJ1-1, with D perhaps TRBD1 (6 bases). The germline V gene encodes CDR1 SGHTA and CDR2 FQGNSA. CDR3 length: 14 amino acids. Trimming took off 1 base at V and 5 bases at J, with 11 bases between the two ends.

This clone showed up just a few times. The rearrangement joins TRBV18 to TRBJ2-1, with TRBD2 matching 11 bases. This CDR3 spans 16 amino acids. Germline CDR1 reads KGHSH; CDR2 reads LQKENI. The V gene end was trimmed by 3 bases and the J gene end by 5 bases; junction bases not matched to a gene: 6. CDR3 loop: CASSPSPGLADNEQFF. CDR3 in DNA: TGTGCCAGCTCACCTAGCCCGGGACTAGCGGACAATGAGCAGTTCTTC. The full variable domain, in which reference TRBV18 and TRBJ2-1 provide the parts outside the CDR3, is NAGVMQNPRHLVRRRGQEARLRCSPMKGHSHVYWYRQLPEEGLKFMVYLQKENIIDESGMPKERFSAEFPKEGPSILRIQQVVRGDSAAYFCASSPSPGLADNEQFFGPGTRLTVL.

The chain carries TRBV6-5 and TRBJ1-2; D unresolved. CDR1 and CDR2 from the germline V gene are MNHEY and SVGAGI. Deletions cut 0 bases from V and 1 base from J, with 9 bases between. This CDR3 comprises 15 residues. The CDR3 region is CASSYSGRGNYGYTF. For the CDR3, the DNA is TGTGCCAGCAGTTACTCTGGAAGAGGTAACTATGGCTACACCTTC.

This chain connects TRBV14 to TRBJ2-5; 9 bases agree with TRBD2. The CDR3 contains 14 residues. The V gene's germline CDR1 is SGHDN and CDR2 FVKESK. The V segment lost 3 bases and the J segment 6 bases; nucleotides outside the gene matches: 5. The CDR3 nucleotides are TGTGCCAGCAGCCAGTGGACTAGCGAGAAGACCCAGTACTTC. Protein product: CASSQWTSEKTQYF.

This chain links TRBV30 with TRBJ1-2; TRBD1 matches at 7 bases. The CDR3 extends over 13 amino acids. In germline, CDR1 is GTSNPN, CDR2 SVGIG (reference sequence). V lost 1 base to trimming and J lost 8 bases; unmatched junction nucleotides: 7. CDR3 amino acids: CAWSEWTGGGYTF. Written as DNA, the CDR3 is TGTGCCTGGAGTGAATGGACAGGCGGGGGCTACACCTTC. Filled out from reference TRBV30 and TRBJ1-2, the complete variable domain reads SQTIHQWPATLVQPVGSPLSLECTVEGTSNPNLYWYRQAAGRGLQLLFYSVGIGQISSEVPQNLSASRPQDRQFILSSKKLLLSDSGFYLCAWSEWTGGGYTFGSGTRLTVV.

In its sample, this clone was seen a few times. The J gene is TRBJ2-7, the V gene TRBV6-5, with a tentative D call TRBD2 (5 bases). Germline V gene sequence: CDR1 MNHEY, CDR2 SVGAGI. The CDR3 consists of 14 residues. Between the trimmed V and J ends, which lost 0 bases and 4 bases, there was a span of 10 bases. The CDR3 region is CASSYSGSGYEQYF. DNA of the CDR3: TGTGCCAGCAGTTACTCAGGGTCGGGATACGAGCAGTACTTC.

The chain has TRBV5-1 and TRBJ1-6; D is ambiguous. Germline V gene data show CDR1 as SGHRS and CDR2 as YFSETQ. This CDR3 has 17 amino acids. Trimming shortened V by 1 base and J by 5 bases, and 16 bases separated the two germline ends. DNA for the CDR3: TGCGCCAGCAGCTTGCACCTCCGAGGGAGCAATAATTCACCCCTCCACTTT. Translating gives CASSLHLRGSNNSPLHF.

The CDR3 loop is CASSPARGTGTEAFF. In DNA form, the CDR3 reads TGTGCCAGCAGTCCCGCCCGTGGGACAGGGACTGAAGCTTTCTTT. The V gene is TRBV7-9, the J gene TRBJ1-1; 9 bases match TRBD1. The CDR3 spans 15 residues. Germline CDR1 reads SEHNR; CDR2 reads FQNEAQ (reference sequence). After removal of 6 bases from V and 5 bases from J, the junction contained 10 bases not matched to a gene. Complete variable domain (other parts from reference TRBV7-9 and TRBJ1-1): DTGVSQNPRHKITKRGQNVTFRCDPISEHNRLYWYRQTLGQGPEFLTYFQNEAQLEKSRLLSDRFSAERPKGSFSTLEIQRTEQGDSAMYLCASSPARGTGTEAFFGQGTRLTVV.

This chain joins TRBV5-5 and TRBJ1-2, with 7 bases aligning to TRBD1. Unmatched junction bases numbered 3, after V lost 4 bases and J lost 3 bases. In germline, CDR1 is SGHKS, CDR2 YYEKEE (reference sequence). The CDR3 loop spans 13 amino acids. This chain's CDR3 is CASSTTGDYGYTF. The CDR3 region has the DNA TGTGCCAGCAGCACTACAGGGGACTATGGCTACACCTTC.

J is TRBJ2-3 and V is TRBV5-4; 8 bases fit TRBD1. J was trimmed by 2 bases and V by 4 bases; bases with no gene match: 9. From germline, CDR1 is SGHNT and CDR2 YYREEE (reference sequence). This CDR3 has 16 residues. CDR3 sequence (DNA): TGTGCCAGCAGCAAGGAGCGGACAGGGTCCACAGATACGCAGTATTTT. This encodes CASSKERTGSTDTQYF.

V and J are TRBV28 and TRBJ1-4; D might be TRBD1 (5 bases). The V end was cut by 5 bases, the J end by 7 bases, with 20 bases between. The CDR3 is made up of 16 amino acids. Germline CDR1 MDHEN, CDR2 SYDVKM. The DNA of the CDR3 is TGTGCCAGCAGTCCCCCCCGTCAGGGTTCCGGTGAAAAACTGTTTTTT. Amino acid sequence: CASSPPRQGSGEKLFF.

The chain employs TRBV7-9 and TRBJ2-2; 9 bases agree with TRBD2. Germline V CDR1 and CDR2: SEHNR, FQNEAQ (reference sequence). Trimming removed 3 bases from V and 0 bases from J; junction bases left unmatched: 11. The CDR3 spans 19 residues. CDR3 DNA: TGTGCCAGCAGCTTGTCGGGGCTAGCGGGGCCTCCGAACACCGGGGAGCTGTTTTTT. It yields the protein CASSLSGLAGPPNTGELFF.

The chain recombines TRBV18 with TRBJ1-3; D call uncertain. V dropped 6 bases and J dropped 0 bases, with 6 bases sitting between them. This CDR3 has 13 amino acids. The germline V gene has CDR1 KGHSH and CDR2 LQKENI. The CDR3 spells CASSLNSGNTIYF. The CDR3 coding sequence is TGTGCCAGCTCGCTAAACTCTGGAAACACCATATATTTT.